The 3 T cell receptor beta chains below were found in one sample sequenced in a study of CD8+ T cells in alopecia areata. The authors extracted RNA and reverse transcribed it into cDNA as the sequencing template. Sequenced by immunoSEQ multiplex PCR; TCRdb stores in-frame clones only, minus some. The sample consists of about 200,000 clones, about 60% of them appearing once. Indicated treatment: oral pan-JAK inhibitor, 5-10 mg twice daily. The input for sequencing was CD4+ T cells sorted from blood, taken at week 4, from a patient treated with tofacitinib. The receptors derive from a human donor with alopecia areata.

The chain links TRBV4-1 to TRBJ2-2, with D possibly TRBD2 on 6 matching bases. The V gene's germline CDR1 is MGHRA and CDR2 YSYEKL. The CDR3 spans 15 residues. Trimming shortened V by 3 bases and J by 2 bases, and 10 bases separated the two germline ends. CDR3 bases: TGCGCCAGCAGCCAGCGGGACCTAAACACCGGGGAGCTGTTTTTT. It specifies CASSQRDLNTGELFF.

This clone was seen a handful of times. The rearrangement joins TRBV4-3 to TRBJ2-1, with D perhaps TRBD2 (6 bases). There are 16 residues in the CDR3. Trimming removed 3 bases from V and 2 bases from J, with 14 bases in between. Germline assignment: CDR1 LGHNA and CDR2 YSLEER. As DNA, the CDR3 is TGCGCCAGCAGCCATGCCGCGGGGACTGCCTACAATGAGCAGTTCTTC. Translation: CASSHAAGTAYNEQFF.

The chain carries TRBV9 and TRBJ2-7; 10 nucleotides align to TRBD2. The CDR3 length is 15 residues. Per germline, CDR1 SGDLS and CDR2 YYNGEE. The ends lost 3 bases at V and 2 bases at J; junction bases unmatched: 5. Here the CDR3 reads CASSESGGATYEQYF. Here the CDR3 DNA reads TGTGCCAGCAGCGAAAGCGGGGGGGCTACCTACGAGCAGTACTTC. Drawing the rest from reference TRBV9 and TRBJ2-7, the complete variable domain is DSGVTQTPKHLITATGQRVTLRCSPRSGDLSVYWYQQSLDQGLQFLIQYYNGEERAKGNILERFSAQQFPDLHSELNLSSLELGDSALYFCASSESGGATYEQYFGPGTRLTVT.